The 17 T cell receptor beta chains below all came from one sample that was sequenced in a study of T cell changes during pregnancy in multiple sclerosis. The protocol was immunoSEQ multiplex PCR, while the TCRdb copy is restricted to in-frame clones and leaves out a portion. Counted here are tens of thousands of clones, approximately 94% occurring once; the ten biggest clones make up 0.5% to 0.65%. The source material was peripheral blood, sampled in the third trimester of pregnancy. These receptors originate from a female donor with multiple sclerosis, enrolled in a pregnancy study.

CDR3 in amino acids: CASSLPGESDEKLFF. In DNA, the CDR3 is TGTGCCAGCAGCTTACCGGGGGAGTCCGATGAAAAACTGTTTTTT. This chain uses TRBV7-2 with TRBJ1-4, with D maybe TRBD1 (5 bases). Trimming shortened V by 2 bases and J by 6 bases, and 13 bases separated the two germline ends. From germline, CDR1 is SGHTA and CDR2 FQGNSA. This CDR3 is 15 amino acids long.

The chain is built from TRBV25-1 and TRBJ2-1; TRBD2 is a possible D gene (6 bases). In germline, CDR1 is MGHDK, CDR2 SYGVNS. This CDR3 contains 15 residues. V lost 3 bases, J lost 5 bases, and 14 bases lay in between. CDR3 sequence reads: CASSDRRGKNNEQFF. The CDR3 nucleotides read TGTGCCAGCAGTGACAGGAGGGGAAAAAACAATGAGCAGTTCTTC.

The J gene is TRBJ2-1, the V gene TRBV5-3, with 7 bases matching TRBD1. TRBV5-3 is flagged as an ORF with uncertain function. CDR3 length: 13 amino acids. The trim removed 4 bases at V and 5 bases at J, leaving 3 bases unmatched. CDR3 residues: CARSAGTDNEQFF. The DNA of the CDR3 is TGTGCCAGAAGCGCCGGGACAGACAATGAGCAGTTCTTC.

Turning to this clone: At one of its ends the junction is not consistent with the germline gene, which may arise from a read error. The chain couples TRBV7-7 to TRBJ2-3; D is possibly TRBD2 (5 bases). This CDR3 region has 13 residues. CDR1 and CDR2 from the germline V gene are SSHAT and FNYEAQ (reference sequence). The CDR3 reads CASSRDTLGTQYF. The DNA for the CDR3 is TGTGCTAGCAGCCGGGATACCCTTGGGACGCAGTATTTT.

The gene calls are TRBV7-2 and TRBJ2-5; the match to TRBD1 covers 11 bases. Trimming cost V 2 bases and J 5 bases; bases outside gene matches: 4. Germline CDR1 reads SGHTA; CDR2 reads FQGNSA. The CDR3 length is 15 residues. The CDR3 sequence: CASSLRTGGYETQYF. Written as DNA, the CDR3 is TGTGCCAGCAGCTTACGGACAGGGGGCTATGAGACCCAGTACTTC.

The V and J genes are TRBV11-3 and TRBJ1-3; D is ambiguous. Germline V lookup: CDR1 SGHNT, CDR2 YENEEA. V was shortened by 5 bases and J by 0 bases, with 5 bases between the two germline ends. The CDR3 loop spans 13 amino acids. CDR3 sequence reads: CASSVSSGNTIYF. The CDR3 DNA reads TGTGCCAGCAGCGTCAGCTCTGGAAACACCATATATTTT.

J is TRBJ1-4 and V is TRBV5-1; 10 nucleotides match TRBD1. Germline lookup yields CDR1 SGHRS and CDR2 YFSETQ. The CDR3 totals 18 residues. J lost 7 bases, V lost 3 bases, and 15 bases had no gene match. The DNA of the CDR3 is TGCGCCAGCAGCTACCGTCCCGGGACAGGGGTCCGAGTTGAAAAACTGTTTTTT. Translation gives CASSYRPGTGVRVEKLFF. The full variable domain, rest sourced from reference TRBV5-1 and TRBJ1-4, is KAGVTQTPRYLIKTRGQQVTLSCSPISGHRSVSWYQQTPGQGLQFLFEYFSETQRNKGNFPGRFSGRQFSNSRSEMNVSTLELGDSALYLCASSYRPGTGVRVEKLFFGSGTQLSVL.

The chain links TRBV18 to TRBJ2-5, with 9 bases identical to TRBD1. The CDR3 sequence is 17 residues long. The trim removed 6 bases at V and 4 bases at J, leaving 15 bases unmatched. Per the germline V gene, CDR1 is KGHSH and CDR2 is LQKENI. The CDR3 spells CASSLGGAGTGIETQYF. CDR3 in DNA: TGTGCCAGCTCCCTCGGCGGAGCCGGGACAGGGATAGAGACCCAGTACTTC.

V usage is TRBV10-3 and J usage is TRBJ1-2; 9 bases are shared with TRBD1. CDR3 length equals 14 residues. Germline V gene lookup returns CDR1 ENHRY and CDR2 SYGVKD. V was clipped by 2 bases and J by 8 bases; unmatched bases: 6. This chain's CDR3 is CAISERSGTGGYTF. The DNA of the CDR3 is TGTGCCATCAGTGAGAGGTCAGGGACAGGGGGCTACACCTTC.

The rearrangement links TRBV7-2 to TRBJ1-3; 10 bases align to TRBD1. The junction had 7 bases not matched to a gene; V was cut back by 7 bases and J by 4 bases. Germline CDR1 and CDR2: SGHTA and FQGNSA. The CDR3 runs 15 residues. The CDR3 loop is CASIPGQGIGNTIYF. CDR3 nucleotides: TGTGCCAGCATCCCGGGACAGGGGATCGGAAACACCATATATTTT.

The chain uses TRBV2 and TRBJ2-2, with 9 bases lining up with TRBD2. This CDR3 spans 15 amino acids. Germline trimming cut 7 bases from V and 4 bases from J; bases unmatched to any gene: 7. From germline, CDR1 is SNHLY and CDR2 FYNNEI. The DNA for the CDR3 is TGTGCCAGCACTCGCGGGGGGGCCGGCACCGGGGAGCTGTTTTTT. Encoded protein: CASTRGGAGTGELFF.

Only one count was recorded for this clone. V usage is TRBV5-1 and J usage is TRBJ1-4; 10 bases fit TRBD1. V shed 0 bases and J 7 bases; nucleotides not matched to a gene: 3. This CDR3 is 15 amino acids long. Per the germline V gene, CDR1 is SGHRS and CDR2 is YFSETQ. As DNA, the CDR3 is TGCGCCAGCAGCTTGGATGGGACAGGGGCTGAAAAACTGTTTTTT. Translating gives CASSLDGTGAEKLFF.

The CDR3 loop is CASSQVREGGNQPQHF. The CDR3 DNA is TGTGCCAGCAGCCAAGTCCGGGAAGGCGGCAATCAGCCCCAGCATTTT. This sequence joins TRBV4-2 and TRBJ1-5; unclear D gene. This CDR3 spans 16 amino acids. The germline CDR1 and CDR2 sequences are LGHNA and YNFKEQ. With 1 base removed from V and 2 bases from J, the gap between germline ends came to 12 bases.

The chain links TRBV15 to TRBJ1-1, with D unclear. Germline V gene sequence: CDR1 LNHNV, CDR2 YYDKDF (reference sequence). This CDR3 region has 14 residues. V was trimmed by 1 base and J by 6 bases, leaving 12 bases between them. The CDR3 spells CATSRARSVSEAFF. The CDR3 nucleotides read TGTGCCACCAGCAGAGCTAGGTCCGTTTCTGAAGCTTTCTTT.

Turning to this clone: The same CDR3 arises from other DNA sequences in this sample as well. The chain employs TRBV9 and TRBJ2-7, with D perhaps TRBD1 (6 bases). CDR1 is SGDLS, CDR2 YYNGEE, per germline. There are 12 residues in the CDR3. Trimming shortened V by 0 bases and J by 6 bases, and 7 bases separated the two germline ends. CDR3 nucleotide sequence: TGTGCCAGCAGCGTAGTAGGGGGCGAGCAGTACTTC. Translated, it gives CASSVVGGEQYF.

The chain uses TRBV6-7 and TRBJ1-2, with 9 bases fitting TRBD1. Being an ORF, TRBV6-7 has a function that is uncertain. This CDR3 contains 18 residues. Germline trimming cut 2 bases from V and 1 base from J; bases unmatched to any gene: 11. The CDR3 DNA is TGTGCCAGCAGTTACGGGGGACAGGGAGAGGGCCATAACTATGGCTACACCTTC. Amino acid sequence: CASSYGGQGEGHNYGYTF.

The chain is built from TRBV19 and TRBJ2-4, with 8 positions matching TRBD2. Germline CDR1 is LNHDA and CDR2 is SQIVND (reference sequence). Germline trimming cut 3 bases from V and 5 bases from J; bases unmatched to any gene: 12. The CDR3 has 17 amino acids. The CDR3: CASSIPGGLREENIQYF. As DNA, the CDR3 is TGTGCCAGTAGTATCCCGGGGGGCCTGCGGGAGGAAAACATTCAGTACTTC.